The 17 T cell receptor beta chains below come from one sample, sequenced in a study of T cell responses to AZD1222 COVID-19 vaccine. Measured with immunoSEQ multiplex PCR; TCRdb has only the in-frame clones, and not every one. This table holds more than 85,000 clones, approximately 91% found once. The starting material was peripheral blood, obtained on day 0 of AZD1222 vaccination. These receptors were collected from an adult in good health.

This chain uses TRBV10-2 with TRBJ2-7; 9 nucleotides match TRBD2. Germline V lookup: CDR1 WSHSY, CDR2 SAAADI. This CDR3 region has 14 residues. V trimming: 6 bases; J trimming: 4 bases; junction bases outside the gene matches: 7. The CDR3 coding sequence is TGCGCCAGCAGGACGTCGGGACTAGCATACGAGCAGTACTTC. Amino acids: CASRTSGLAYEQYF.

The chain employs TRBV19 and TRBJ1-4; D is uncertain. Germline V gene data show CDR1 as LNHDA and CDR2 as SQIVND (reference sequence). V was cut by 5 bases and J by 5 bases, with 15 bases left in between. The CDR3 spans 15 residues. The CDR3 coding sequence is TGTGCCAGTAGTTTCTGGGGTTCCTACAATGAAAAACTGTTTTTT. Translated: CASSFWGSYNEKLFF.

V usage is TRBV6-5 and J usage is TRBJ1-1; tentative D call: TRBD1 (5 bases). CDR1 is MNHEY and CDR2 is SVGAGI in the germline V gene. V was pared by 9 bases and J by 7 bases, with 21 bases between. The CDR3 has 14 residues. CDR3 coding DNA: TGTGCCAGTTCTCAGCCCGGGGGTCGTGGTGAAGCTTTCTTT. It codes for CASSQPGGRGEAFF.

This rearrangement joins TRBV29-1 to TRBJ2-7, with 8 nucleotides matching TRBD1. V shed 2 bases, J shed 7 bases, and the junction held 13 bases outside the gene matches. The CDR3 consists of 15 residues. The V gene's germline CDR1 is SQVTM and CDR2 ANQGSEA. The CDR3 sequence: CSVEWGGTGRLEQYF. For the CDR3, the DNA is TGCAGCGTTGAATGGGGCGGGACAGGTCGCTTAGAGCAGTACTTC.

The CDR3 is CASSLFISTELTDTQYF. In DNA form, the CDR3 reads TGTGCCAGCAGCTTATTTATTTCGACAGAACTCACAGATACGCAGTATTTT. The chain combines TRBV11-2 with TRBJ2-3; maybe TRBD1 (5 bases). Germline CDR1 SGHAT, CDR2 FQNNGV. The CDR3 is 17 residues long. V was cut by 2 bases and J by 2 bases, with 17 bases left in between.

This clone was recorded once. The J gene is TRBJ1-1, the V gene TRBV5-6, with D possibly TRBD1 on 6 matching bases. The germline V and J ends were trimmed by 4 bases and 3 bases, with 16 bases remaining between them. Germline-derived CDR1 and CDR2 are SGHDT and YYEEEE. The CDR3 is 15 amino acids. The CDR3 DNA reads TGTGCCAGCAGCCCACTGGACAGTATCGACACTGAAGCTTTCTTT. Translation: CASSPLDSIDTEAFF.

The CDR3 sequence is CASHTDSLNEQFF. CDR3 DNA sequence: TGCGCCAGCCATACGGACAGCCTCAATGAGCAGTTCTTC. This chain joins TRBV5-1 and TRBJ2-1, with a tentative D call TRBD1 (6 bases). The V gene's germline CDR1 is SGHRS and CDR2 YFSETQ. The CDR3 consists of 13 residues. Trimming stripped 7 bases from V and 6 bases from J, with 14 bases between. The variable domain in full, with the rest retrieved from reference TRBV5-1 and TRBJ2-1, is KAGVTQTPRYLIKTRGQQVTLSCSPISGHRSVSWYQQTPGQGLQFLFEYFSETQRNKGNFPGRFSGRQFSNSRSEMNVSTLELGDSALYLCASHTDSLNEQFFGPGTRLTVL.

Only one count was recorded for this clone. The J gene is TRBJ1-1, the V gene TRBV11-3, with D possibly being TRBD1 (6 bases). This CDR3 has 16 residues. V dropped 0 bases and J dropped 0 bases, with 11 bases sitting between them. Germline-derived CDR1 and CDR2 are SGHNT and YENEEA. The CDR3 DNA sequence: TGTGCCAGCAGCTTAGATGGGGGCAGAGTGAACACTGAAGCTTTCTTT. As protein: CASSLDGGRVNTEAFF.

This chain joins TRBV12-3 or TRBV12-4 and TRBJ2-5, with D tentatively TRBD2 (5 bases). There are 13 residues in the CDR3. Trimming left V 2 bases short and J 4 bases short, with 8 bases between. The chain's CDR3 is CASSLRGGETQYF. DNA of the CDR3: TGTGCCAGCAGTTTAAGAGGAGGAGAGACCCAGTACTTC.

V is TRBV7-8 and J is TRBJ1-3; 10 bases map to TRBD1. The germline V gene encodes CDR1 SGHVS and CDR2 FQNEAQ. Trimming took 0 bases from V and 2 from J; bases not matched to a gene: 7. The CDR3 spans 18 residues. As DNA, the CDR3 is TGTGCCAGCAGCTTAGCCCCTGCCGGGACAGGGGCTGGAAACACCATATATTTT. Translated, it gives CASSLAPAGTGAGNTIYF.

The rearrangement uses TRBV9 and TRBJ1-1; 10 bases line up with TRBD1. Germline V gene data show CDR1 as SGDLS and CDR2 as YYNGEE. The CDR3 runs to 17 residues. V lost 0 bases and J lost 4; bases outside the gene matches: 9. The chain's CDR3 is CASSVGQTGGFGTEAFF. Written as DNA, the CDR3 is TGTGCCAGCAGCGTAGGACAGACAGGGGGCTTTGGCACTGAAGCTTTCTTT.

This clone was recorded only once. This chain uses TRBV11-3 with TRBJ2-7; TRBD1 might be the D (5 bases). The V end lost 6 bases, the J end lost 0 bases, and 24 bases lay between the germline ends. Germline CDR1 SGHNT, CDR2 YENEEA. CDR3 size: 18 residues. CDR3 nucleotide sequence: TGTGCCAGCAGTCTGCGGCTCAACAGGTCCCCAAGCTCCTACGAGCAGTACTTC. This codes for CASSLRLNRSPSSYEQYF.

J is TRBJ2-7 and V is TRBV5-6, with D perhaps TRBD1 (5 bases). V was pared by 0 bases and J by 4 bases, with 23 bases between. The CDR3 consists of 18 residues. CDR1 and CDR2 (germline): SGHDT, YYEEEE. The CDR3, as DNA: TGTGCCAGCAGCTTGGCCTTAGGACACACTTTCCTCCATTACGAGCAGTACTTC. This codes for CASSLALGHTFLHYEQYF.

The chain links TRBV6-5 to TRBJ1-1; D unresolved. Germline assignment: CDR1 MNHEY and CDR2 SVGAGI. V was clipped by 5 bases and J by 3 bases, with 10 bases between them. The CDR3 is made up of 13 amino acids. CDR3 amino acids: CASSKNRDTEAFF. CDR3 sequence (DNA): TGTGCCAGCAGTAAAAATCGGGACACTGAAGCTTTCTTT.

The genes are TRBV7-6 and TRBJ2-1; 8 nucleotides agree with TRBD2. The junction had 11 bases not matched to a gene; V was cut back by 5 bases and J by 2 bases. Per the germline V gene, CDR1 is SGHVS and CDR2 is FNYEAQ. The CDR3 runs to 17 residues. The CDR3 region is CASSPSTPGLAYNEQFF. CDR3 in DNA: TGTGCCAGCAGCCCAAGTACTCCGGGACTAGCCTACAATGAGCAGTTCTTC.

The J gene is TRBJ2-5, the V gene TRBV5-1; D gene uncertain. Trimming removed 3 bases at V and 5 bases at J, with 8 bases between. This CDR3 has 12 residues. Germline CDR1 is SGHRS and CDR2 is YFSETQ. The CDR3: CASSSDMETQYF. The CDR3 DNA is TGCGCCAGCAGCTCTGACATGGAGACCCAGTACTTC.

The chain recombines TRBV30 with TRBJ1-5, with 10 nucleotides matching TRBD1. Germline loops: CDR1 GTSNPN, CDR2 SVGIG (reference sequence). V dropped 3 bases and J dropped 4; count of bases not matched to a gene: 6. The CDR3 contains 15 residues. This CDR3 reads CAWSHGTGANQPQHF. CDR3 coding DNA: TGTGCCTGGAGCCATGGGACAGGGGCTAATCAGCCCCAGCATTTT.